Each of the 27 T cell receptor beta chains below was sequenced from the same sample in a study of T cell responses to AZD1222 COVID-19 vaccine. The method was immunoSEQ multiplex PCR; TCRdb's version includes in-frame clones alone and lacks a portion of them. The sample has 35,000 to 55,000 clones, 83% seen once. The sample was peripheral blood, taken on day 0 of AZD1222 vaccination. The receptors come from an adult in good health.

The chain links TRBV7-2 to TRBJ2-1, with 13 nucleotides matching TRBD2. Germline CDR1 reads SGHTA; CDR2 reads FQGNSA. The CDR3 spans 16 residues. J gave up 7 bases and V 3 bases, and 6 bases lay outside the gene matches. Written as DNA, the CDR3 is TGTGCCAGCAGCTTGTCACTAGCGGGAGGGCTAAATGAGCAGTTCTTC. Translation gives CASSLSLAGGLNEQFF.

This clone was detected once. The rearrangement links TRBV27 to TRBJ2-1; no firm D call. Germline CDR1 is MNHEY and CDR2 is SMNVEV (reference sequence). V lost 4 bases and J 0 bases, leaving 10 bases between the germline ends. This CDR3 contains 15 residues. In nucleotides, the CDR3 is TGTGCCAGCAGTTCCCGGACGGACTCCTACAATGAGCAGTTCTTC. Translated: CASSSRTDSYNEQFF.

This chain connects TRBV5-1 to TRBJ1-1; no reliable D call. The CDR3 is 15 residues long. V was trimmed by 0 bases and J by 3 bases, leaving 12 bases between them. CDR1 and CDR2 from the germline V gene are SGHRS and YFSETQ. In DNA form, the CDR3 reads TGCGCCAGCAGCTTGGGGGAGGGAGGATACACTGAAGCTTTCTTT. Encoded protein: CASSLGEGGYTEAFF.

This clone has just one count. The genes are TRBV7-9 and TRBJ2-7, with D unclear. V was clipped by 4 bases and J by 2 bases, with 12 bases between them. Germline CDR1 reads SEHNR; CDR2 reads FQNEAQ (reference sequence). The CDR3 runs to 14 residues. CDR3 residues: CASSSGRSPYEQYF. The CDR3 DNA sequence: TGTGCCAGCAGCTCCGGGCGGAGTCCCTACGAGCAGTACTTC. The whole variable domain, filled in from reference TRBV7-9 and TRBJ2-7, reads DTGVSQNPRHKITKRGQNVTFRCDPISEHNRLYWYRQTLGQGPEFLTYFQNEAQLEKSRLLSDRFSAERPKGSFSTLEIQRTEQGDSAMYLCASSSGRSPYEQYFGPGTRLTVT.

The rearrangement uses TRBV20-1 and TRBJ2-4, with TRBD2 matching 8 bases. The CDR3 has 11 amino acids. Germline CDR1 and CDR2: DFQATT and SNEGSKA (reference sequence). DNA of the CDR3: TGCGGGGGACTAGATGGAAACATTCAGTACTTC. Its protein is CGGLDGNIQYF.

The V and J genes are TRBV15 and TRBJ1-4; no reliable D call. Looked up from germline, CDR1 is LNHNV and CDR2 is YYDKDF (reference sequence). Trimming stripped 1 base from V and 8 bases from J, with 17 bases between. The CDR3 is 16 amino acids. DNA of the CDR3: TGTGCCACCAGCAGAGTGCTCGGGGATGGCGAAGAAAAACTGTTTTTT. Residues: CATSRVLGDGEEKLFF. Combining the CDR3 with reference TRBV15 and TRBJ1-4 gives the whole variable domain DAMVIQNPRYQVTQFGKPVTLSCSQTLNHNVMYWYQQKSSQAPKLLFHYYDKDFNNEADTPDNFQSRRPNTSFCFLDIRSPGLGDTAMYLCATSRVLGDGEEKLFFGSGTQLSVL.

The V call is TRBV11-3, the J call TRBJ2-2, with D tentatively TRBD1 or TRBD2 (6 bases each). Per the germline V gene, CDR1 is SGHNT and CDR2 is YENEEA. The CDR3 covers 14 residues. V lost 5 bases and J lost 4, with 11 bases in between. This chain's CDR3 is CASSRGQGTGELFF. The CDR3 bases are TGTGCCAGCAGCCGGGGGCAGGGCACCGGGGAGCTGTTTTTT.

The CDR3 region has the DNA TGTGCCAGCAGGGTTGTAGCGGGAGGGATCACCCACGAGCAGTACTTC. It translates to CASRVVAGGITHEQYF. The rearrangement joins TRBV28 to TRBJ2-7; TRBD2 agrees at 11 bases. From germline, CDR1 is MDHEN and CDR2 SYDVKM. CDR3 length equals 16 residues. V shed 6 bases and J 5 bases; nucleotides not matched to a gene: 12.

The gene calls are TRBV7-2 and TRBJ1-2; 8 positions match TRBD1. This CDR3 has 14 residues. Looked up from germline, CDR1 is SGHTA and CDR2 is FQGNSA. V lost 1 base to trimming and J lost 6 bases; unmatched junction nucleotides: 4. The CDR3 reads CASSLVGTGHGYTF. In DNA form, the CDR3 reads TGTGCCAGCAGCTTAGTGGGGACAGGACATGGCTACACCTTC.

The chain is built from TRBV2 and TRBJ2-6; D remains ambiguous. The CDR3 consists of 15 residues. The germline V and J ends were trimmed by 0 bases and 3 bases, with 6 bases remaining between them. Germline values: CDR1 SNHLY, CDR2 FYNNEI. The CDR3: CASSEALLGANVLTF. CDR3 bases: TGTGCCAGCAGTGAAGCGCTCCTTGGGGCCAACGTCCTGACTTTC.

The chain employs TRBV6-2 or TRBV6-3 and TRBJ2-7; maybe TRBD2 (5 bases). Germline loops: CDR1 MNHEY, CDR2 SVGEGT. The CDR3 extends over 13 amino acids. Trimming stripped 4 bases from V and 0 bases from J, with 7 bases between. CDR3 loop: CASSWENSYEQYF. The CDR3 DNA reads as TGTGCCAGCAGTTGGGAGAACTCCTACGAGCAGTACTTC.

V usage is TRBV14 and J usage is TRBJ2-5, with TRBD1 matching 8 bases. The CDR3 covers 15 residues. After removal of 4 bases from V and 5 bases from J, the junction contained 9 bases not matched to a gene. Germline lookup yields CDR1 SGHDN and CDR2 FVKESK. The CDR3 reads CASSRLTGAGETQYF. The DNA of the CDR3 is TGTGCCAGCAGCCGTCTGACAGGGGCGGGCGAGACCCAGTACTTC.

The CDR3 here is CSVEMQEGEKLFF. The CDR3 DNA follows: TGCAGCGTTGAAATGCAGGAGGGTGAAAAACTGTTTTTT. V gene TRBV29-1 combines with J gene TRBJ1-4; D not resolved. CDR1 and CDR2 (germline): SQVTM, ANQGSEA. The CDR3 runs 13 residues. The V gene lost 2 bases and the J gene lost 7 bases, with 11 bases spanning the gap.

This chain connects TRBV28 to TRBJ2-7; D is unresolved. Germline CDR1 is MDHEN and CDR2 is SYDVKM. The CDR3 runs to 14 residues. V was cut by 3 bases and J by 1 base, with 10 bases left in between. The DNA for the CDR3 is TGTGCCAGCAGTTTTTTAGGCCTTTCCTACGAGCAGTACTTC. It codes for CASSFLGLSYEQYF.

The chain carries TRBV4-1 and TRBJ2-3; D is unresolved. V lost 0 bases to trimming and J lost 0 bases, with 4 bases between them. This CDR3 contains 14 residues. Germline CDR1 is MGHRA and CDR2 is YSYEKL. CDR3 residues: CASSQETSTDTQYF. CDR3 DNA sequence: TGCGCCAGCAGCCAAGAGACTAGCACAGATACGCAGTATTTT.

This clone has just one count. V gene TRBV11-2 combines with J gene TRBJ2-5; 10 bases match TRBD2. The trim removed 5 bases at V and 1 base at J, leaving 10 bases unmatched. CDR3 size: 17 residues. Germline V gene sequence: CDR1 SGHAT, CDR2 FQNNGV. The CDR3 DNA sequence: TGTGCCAGCAGCCCCGGGGTTACTAGCGGGGTCCAAGAGACCCAGTACTTC. Translating it yields CASSPGVTSGVQETQYF.

The chain has TRBV24-1 and TRBJ1-2; perhaps TRBD1 as D (5 bases). V was clipped by 5 bases and J by 2 bases, with 8 bases between them. In germline, CDR1 is KGHDR, CDR2 SFDVKD. The CDR3 consists of 13 residues. As DNA, the CDR3 is TGTGCCACCAGTGTAGGGGAAAACTATGGCTACACCTTC. As protein: CATSVGENYGYTF.

The chain joins TRBV28 to TRBJ2-7; 7 positions match TRBD1. Germline-derived CDR1 and CDR2 are MDHEN and SYDVKM. The CDR3 extends over 15 amino acids. Trimming cost V 6 bases and J 7 bases; bases outside gene matches: 15. The CDR3 region has the DNA TGTGCCAGCAGGCTGGGACAGCACAGTTCTGGAGAGCAGTACTTC. Translating gives CASRLGQHSSGEQYF.

About this clone itself: Other nucleotide sequences from this sample produce the same CDR3. V and J are TRBV27 and TRBJ1-1, with TRBD1 as a possible D gene (5 bases). Trimming pared 3 bases from V and 6 bases from J, leaving 11 bases between. The CDR3 is 13 residues long. Germline CDR1 and CDR2: MNHEY and SMNVEV (reference sequence). CDR3 protein: CASSFRQGAEAFF. CDR3 sequence (DNA): TGTGCCAGCAGTTTCAGGCAGGGCGCTGAAGCTTTCTTT.

The chain carries TRBV28 and TRBJ2-3, with D unresolved. The germline CDR1 and CDR2 sequences are MDHEN and SYDVKM. V shed 6 bases and J shed 5 bases, with 18 bases lying between them. The CDR3 consists of 15 residues. The DNA of the CDR3 is TGTGCCAGCAGCCTCACCCATAACGGTGGAGATACGCAGTATTTT. Protein: CASSLTHNGGDTQYF.

The chain combines TRBV11-2 with TRBJ1-3; D not resolved. Germline CDR1 and CDR2: SGHAT and FQNNGV. Trimming stripped 1 base from V and 7 bases from J, with 5 bases between. The CDR3 runs 12 residues. This CDR3 reads CASSLVGNTIYF. The CDR3 nucleotides read TGTGCCAGCAGCTTAGTCGGTAACACCATATATTTT.

The chain uses TRBV28 and TRBJ1-5; no definite D call. Looked up from germline, CDR1 is MDHEN and CDR2 is SYDVKM. Trimming removed 2 bases from V and 5 bases from J, with 7 bases in between. CDR3 length: 13 amino acids. Here the CDR3 reads CASSLLSHQPQHF. As DNA, the CDR3 is TGTGCCAGCAGTTTACTTTCCCATCAGCCCCAGCATTTT.

The chain recombines TRBV5-1 with TRBJ1-1; 8 bases are a match to TRBD1. The CDR3 sequence is 17 residues long. V was pared by 2 bases and J by 2 bases, with 11 bases of the junction left unmatched. CDR1 is SGHRS, CDR2 YFSETQ, per germline. This chain's CDR3 is CASSFGQGRPFNTEAFF. CDR3 nucleotides: TGCGCCAGCAGCTTTGGACAGGGTAGACCTTTTAACACTGAAGCTTTCTTT.

The CDR3 spells CASSQPLAAPGELFF. The CDR3 nucleotides are TGTGCCAGCAGCCAACCTCTGGCCGCACCCGGGGAGCTGTTTTTT. The rearrangement links TRBV3-1 (or the pseudogene TRBV3-2) to TRBJ2-2, with D hard to call. V lost 2 bases, J lost 6 bases, and 13 bases lay in between. CDR3 length: 15 amino acids. The germline V gene encodes CDR1 LGHDT and CDR2 YNNKEL (reference sequence).

J is TRBJ2-5 and V is TRBV7-2; the match to TRBD2 covers 7 bases. The CDR3 covers 13 residues. Unmatched junction bases numbered 5, after V lost 5 bases and J lost 5 bases. In germline, CDR1 is SGHTA, CDR2 FQGNSA. CDR3 loop: CASSIGLGETQYF. The CDR3 DNA follows: TGTGCCAGCAGCATCGGACTAGGCGAGACCCAGTACTTC.

J is TRBJ2-3 and V is TRBV19; 8 nucleotides line up with TRBD1. The CDR3 spans 16 residues. Looked up from germline, CDR1 is LNHDA and CDR2 is SQIVND (reference sequence). J gave up 2 bases and V 4 bases, and 8 bases lay outside the gene matches. CDR3 residues: CASSSPTGANTDTQYF. CDR3 sequence (DNA): TGTGCCAGTAGTAGCCCGACAGGGGCGAACACAGATACGCAGTATTTT.

The chain is built from TRBV10-2 and TRBJ1-3; D uncertain. V gave up 4 bases and J gave up 0 bases, with 7 bases separating them. Germline V gene lookup returns CDR1 WSHSY and CDR2 SAAADI. The CDR3 spans 14 residues. CDR3 region: CASSVVLSGNTIYF. In DNA form, the CDR3 reads TGCGCCAGCAGTGTAGTGCTCTCTGGAAACACCATATATTTT.